The present entry profiles one T cell receptor (beta chain) with its context. What it binds is not known. Run at survey level, the immunoSEQ assay was version v3.0. Only in-frame clones appear in the TCRdb table, and some are missing; sequencing was by immunoSEQ multiplex PCR. The sample records 30,000 to 45,000 clones, 80% being singletons. These data originate in a study of long-term antiretroviral therapy in people with HIV. Study conclusions and caveats: ART adherence, viral resistance and therapy changes went unrecorded.

The sample in question was unsorted PBMCs, obtained 3.4 years after starting antiretroviral therapy. This TCR came from a man aged 25 to 40 with HIV.

CDR3 DNA: TGTGCCGGGGGCTCCGGAGTGGGAGGTACTGAAGCTTTCTTT. Residues: CAGGSGVGGTEAFF. J is TRBJ1-1 and V is TRBV30; TRBD1 is a possible D gene (6 bases). The ends were cut back, 8 bases at V and 5 bases at J, with 21 bases in the middle. In germline, CDR1 is GTSNPN, CDR2 SVGIG (reference sequence). This CDR3 has 14 residues.